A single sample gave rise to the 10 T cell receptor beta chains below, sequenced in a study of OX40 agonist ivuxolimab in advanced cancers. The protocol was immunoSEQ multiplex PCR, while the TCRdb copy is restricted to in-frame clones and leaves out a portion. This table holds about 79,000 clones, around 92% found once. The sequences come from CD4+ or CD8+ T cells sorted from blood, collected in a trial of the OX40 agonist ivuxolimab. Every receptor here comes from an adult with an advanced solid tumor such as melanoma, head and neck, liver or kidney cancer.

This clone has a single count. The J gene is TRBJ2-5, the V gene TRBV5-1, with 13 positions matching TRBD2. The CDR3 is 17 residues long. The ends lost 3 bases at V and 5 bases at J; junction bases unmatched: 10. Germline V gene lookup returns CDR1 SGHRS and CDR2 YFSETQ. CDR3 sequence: CASSSAGLAGAGETQYF. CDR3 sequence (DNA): TGCGCCAGCAGCTCGGCTGGACTAGCGGGGGCCGGGGAGACCCAGTACTTC.

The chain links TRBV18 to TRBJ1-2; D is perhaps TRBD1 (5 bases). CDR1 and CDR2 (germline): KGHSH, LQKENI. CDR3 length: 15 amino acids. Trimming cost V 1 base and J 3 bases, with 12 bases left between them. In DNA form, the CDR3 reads TGTGCCAGCTCACCACTAGTGGGGCTGGACTATGGCTACACCTTC. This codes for CASSPLVGLDYGYTF.

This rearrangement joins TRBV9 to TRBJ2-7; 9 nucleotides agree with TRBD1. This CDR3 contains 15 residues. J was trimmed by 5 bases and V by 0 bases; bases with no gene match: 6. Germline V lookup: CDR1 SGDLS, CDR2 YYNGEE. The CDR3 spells CASSVGDRVYHEQYF. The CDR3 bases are TGTGCCAGCAGCGTAGGGGACAGGGTGTACCACGAGCAGTACTTC.

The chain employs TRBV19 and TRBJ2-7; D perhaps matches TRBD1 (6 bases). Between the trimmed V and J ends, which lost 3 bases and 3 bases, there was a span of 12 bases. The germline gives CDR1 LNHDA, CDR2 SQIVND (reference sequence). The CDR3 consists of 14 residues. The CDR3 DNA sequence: TGTGCCAGTAGTATGTCCGCCAGGGGCTACGAGCAGTACTTC. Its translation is CASSMSARGYEQYF.

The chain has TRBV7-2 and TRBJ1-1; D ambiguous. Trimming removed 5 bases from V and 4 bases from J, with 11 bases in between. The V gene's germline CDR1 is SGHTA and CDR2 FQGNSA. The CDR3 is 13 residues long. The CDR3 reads CASSQYLGTEAFF. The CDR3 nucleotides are TGTGCCAGCAGCCAATACCTGGGCACTGAAGCTTTCTTT.

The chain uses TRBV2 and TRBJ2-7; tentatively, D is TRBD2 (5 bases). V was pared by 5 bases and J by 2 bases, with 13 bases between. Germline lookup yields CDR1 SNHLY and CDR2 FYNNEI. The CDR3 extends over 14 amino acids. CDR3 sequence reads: CASSPRGETYEQYF. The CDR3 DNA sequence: TGTGCCAGCAGTCCTCGGGGAGAAACCTACGAGCAGTACTTC.

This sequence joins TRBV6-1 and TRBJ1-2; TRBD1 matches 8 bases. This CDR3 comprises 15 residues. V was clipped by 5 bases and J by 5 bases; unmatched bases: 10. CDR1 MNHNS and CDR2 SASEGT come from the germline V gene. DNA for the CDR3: TGTGCCAGCAGTCAAGGGGGGACAGGACCTTATGGCTACACCTTC. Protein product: CASSQGGTGPYGYTF.

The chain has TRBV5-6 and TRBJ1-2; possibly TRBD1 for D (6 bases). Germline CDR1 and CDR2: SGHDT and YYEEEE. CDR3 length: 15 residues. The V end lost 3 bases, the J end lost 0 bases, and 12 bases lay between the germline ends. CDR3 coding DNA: TGTGCCAGCAGCTCGACCGGGACACCTAACTATGGCTACACCTTC. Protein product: CASSSTGTPNYGYTF.

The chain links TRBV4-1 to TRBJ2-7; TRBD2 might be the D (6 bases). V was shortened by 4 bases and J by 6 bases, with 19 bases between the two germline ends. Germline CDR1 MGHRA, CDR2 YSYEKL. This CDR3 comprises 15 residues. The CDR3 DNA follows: TGCGCCAGCAGCCCTTGGGGGGAAGGGTCGGGCGAGCAGTACTTC. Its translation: CASSPWGEGSGEQYF.

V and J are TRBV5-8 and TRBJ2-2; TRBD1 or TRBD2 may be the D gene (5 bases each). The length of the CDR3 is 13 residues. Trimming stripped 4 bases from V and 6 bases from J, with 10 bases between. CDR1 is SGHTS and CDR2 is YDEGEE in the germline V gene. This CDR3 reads CASSPLGAGELFF. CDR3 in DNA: TGTGCCAGCAGCCCACTGGGGGCCGGGGAGCTGTTTTTT.